This TCR beta chain originates from a study of beta chain features in type 1 diabetes. Findings and caveats of the study: The similarity of naive, central memory and Treg TCRB repertoires appeared greater among patients than among healthy donors. VDJ junctions from type 1 diabetes patients carried fewer insertions and larger deletions.

With regard to this clone: Its target is unknown.

Sequencing targeted expressed TCRB transcripts, as all isolated RNA had been reverse transcribed. Sequenced naive, central memory and regulatory T cell samples produced an average of about 3.9 million reads. Generated by immunoSEQ multiplex PCR, the TCRdb table keeps only in-frame clones and is missing some. The sample includes 450,000 to 600,000 clones, 30% seen only once; the top ten take 0.05% to 0.065%. V was shortened by 4 bases and J by 2 bases, with 9 bases between the two germline ends. Germline CDR1 and CDR2: MNHNS and SASEGT. The CDR3 totals 15 residues. The authors sorted CD4+ naive, central memory, regulatory and stem cell-like memory cells via CD45RO/CCR7/CD25/CD127/CD95/CD27.

The sequenced material came from naive CD4+ T cells from blood. V is TRBV6-1 and J is TRBJ2-6, with a tentative D call TRBD1 (6 bases). The receptor's source is a man aged 18 to 30 in good health. The CDR3 coding sequence is TGTGCCAGCAGTGGTCGACAGGCTGGGGCCAACGTCCTGACTTTC. It encodes CASSGRQAGANVLTF.